A selection of T cell receptor beta chains follows, all from one sample in a study of T cell repertoires in cytomegalovirus infection. Each CDR3 protein is one row after TCRdb ran MiXCR on the reads. The table lists around 440,000 distinct CDR3 sequences, around 10% of them singletons. The sample was PBMCs. These receptors originate from a human donor in good health (CMV status not recorded). Some clones in this sample may be carry-over from other donors' samples. Both conserved end residues are part of each CDR3. The D gene is left open where the match is weak. Only part of the rows carry a size: once, few, many, or a class if the clone is expanded.

clone size,D gene,J gene,V gene,CDR3 DNA,CDR3 protein
few,.,TRBJ2-7,TRBV28,TGTGCCAGCAGTTCGACTAGTTTCTCCTACGAGCAGTACTTC,CASSSTSFSYEQYF
.,.,TRBJ2-3,TRBV20-1,TGCAGTGCTAGAGATAGCGGACGCACAGATACGCAGTATTTT,CSARDSGRTDTQYF
.,TRBD2,TRBJ2-5,TRBV5-1,TGCGCCAGCAGCTTCACGGGAGGGCCCCGAAAGACCCAGTACTTC,CASSFTGGPRKTQYF
many,TRBD1,TRBJ2-3,TRBV7-9,TGTGCCAGCAGCCCGGGACAGGGGATTGGGGGTACGCAGTATTTT,CASSPGQGIGGTQYF
many,.,TRBJ1-1,TRBV20-1,TGCAGTGCTCAAAAAGGGGAGGCGGTAGCTTTCTTT,CSAQKGEAVAFF
.,.,TRBJ2-2,TRBV2,TGTGCCAGCACTGGGGGTCTCACCACGAACACCGGGGAGCTGTTTTTT,CASTGGLTTNTGELFF
.,.,TRBJ1-2,TRBV20-1,TGCAGTGCGTACAGGGATTTTGACTATGGCTACACCTTC,CSAYRDFDYGYTF
many,TRBD1,TRBJ1-2,TRBV7-2,TGTGCCAGCAGCTCGACAGGGGGCTACTATGGCTACACCTTC,CASSSTGGYYGYTF
few,.,TRBJ2-7,TRBV20-1,TGCAGTGTTTTGACGTGGGGTAACCCCTTCAGCTCCTACGAGCAGTACTTC,CSVLTWGNPFSSYEQYF
few,TRBD1,TRBJ2-2,TRBV25-1,TGTGCCAGTAGGGGGCTAACGGAGCTGTTTTTT,CASRGLTELFF
many,.,TRBJ2-7,TRBV12-3/TRBV12-4,TGTGCCAGCAGTTTGGTGGTGGGTTCCGACGAGCAGTACTTC,CASSLVVGSDEQYF
many,.,TRBJ2-3,TRBV7-3,TGTGCCAGCAGCCGGACATATCAAGATACGCAGTATTTT,CASSRTYQDTQYF
few,TRBD1,TRBJ1-2,TRBV19,TGTGCCAGTAGTATTACAGGGGATGGCTACACCTTC,CASSITGDGYTF
many,.,TRBJ2-3,TRBV28,TGTGCCAGCAGTTTTTTAGGGGTAACAGATACGCAGTATTTT,CASSFLGVTDTQYF
many,TRBD1,TRBJ1-5,TRBV9,TGTGCCAGCAATAATGTCAGGACAGGGCTTAATCAGCCCCAGCATTTT,CASNNVRTGLNQPQHF
.,.,TRBJ1-5,TRBV6-4,TGTGCCAGCAGAAACAGGTTTGATAGCAATCAGCCCCAGCATTTT,CASRNRFDSNQPQHF
many,.,TRBJ2-2,TRBV7-2,TGTGCCAGCATTCCTCTCACCGGGGAGCTGTTTTTT,CASIPLTGELFF
many,.,TRBJ2-7,TRBV19,TGTGCCACTATCGACGCGGTGAACTACGAGCAGTACTTC,CATIDAVNYEQYF
many,TRBD1,TRBJ2-2,TRBV6-5,TGTGCCAGCAGTTACTCGGGACCAGGGAACAGGGGGCTTCCGGGCGGGGAGCTGTTTTTT,CASSYSGPGNRGLPGGELFF
few,.,TRBJ2-5,TRBV29-1,TGCAGCGTAATTCAAGAGACCCAGTACTTC,CSVIQETQYF
.,TRBD1,TRBJ1-2,TRBV6-4,TGTGCCAGCAGCCCGGGACAGGGGGCTCCGAGCTACACCTTC,CASSPGQGAPSYTF
many,.,TRBJ2-5,TRBV11-2,TGTGCCAGCAGCCCTCCTAACTTGTTTGAGACCCAGTACTTC,CASSPPNLFETQYF
many,TRBD2,TRBJ2-3,TRBV28,TGTGCCAGCAGTTTGGAACCACTAGCGAGTCAAGATACGCAGTATTTT,CASSLEPLASQDTQYF
.,.,TRBJ1-1,TRBV7-9,TGTGCCAGCAGCTCCCCTGAAGACGGGAACACTGAAGCTTTCTTT,CASSSPEDGNTEAFF
many,.,TRBJ2-5,TRBV27,TGTGCCAGCAAGGTCCAGGGGCGAGAGACCCAGTACTTC,CASKVQGRETQYF
.,TRBD2,TRBJ2-1,TRBV9,TGTGCCAGCAGTGAGGGGAGCGGGAGTGGCGATGAGCAGTTCTTC,CASSEGSGSGDEQFF
many,TRBD1,TRBJ1-5,TRBV19,TGTGCCAGTAGTATGCGACAGGGGGCTCAAAAGAATCAGCCCCAGCATTTT,CASSMRQGAQKNQPQHF
.,.,TRBJ1-1,TRBV6-4,TGTGCCAGCAGTGACCAAGACAGGATGAGCACTGAAGCTTTCTTT,CASSDQDRMSTEAFF
few,TRBD1,TRBJ1-2,TRBV29-1,TGCAGTTATGCGGGGGAGGGGGCGAACGGCTACACCTTC,CSYAGEGANGYTF
few,.,TRBJ2-1,TRBV30,TGTGCCTGGAGTGTCGCACACCCGGACTACAATGAGCAGTTCTTC,CAWSVAHPDYNEQFF
.,.,TRBJ1-5,TRBV12-3/TRBV12-4,TGTGCCAGCAGTTTCGCCCCGGGAGGGTATCAGCCCCAGCATTTT,CASSFAPGGYQPQHF
.,TRBD1,TRBJ2-7,TRBV29-1,TGCAGCGTTGTCCCAGGGACAGGGGTCTACGAGCAGTACTTC,CSVVPGTGVYEQYF
many,TRBD2,TRBJ2-7,TRBV20-1,TGCAGTGCTCCGCCTCCTTCCGGGACTAGCGGGAGAAAATACGAGCAGTACTTC,CSAPPPSGTSGRKYEQYF
many,.,TRBJ1-1,TRBV12-3/TRBV12-4,TGTGCCAGCAGTTCCCCGCCACTTGAAGCTTTCTTT,CASSSPPLEAFF
.,.,TRBJ2-5,TRBV6-4,TGTGCCGATATTGAGGGAGAGACCCAGTACTTC,CADIEGETQYF
.,.,TRBJ2-2,TRBV20-1,TGCAGTGCTAGAAAAGTACTAATAAACACCGGGGAGCTGTTTTTT,CSARKVLINTGELFF
.,TRBD1,TRBJ2-3,TRBV20-1,TGCAGTGCTAGCCCGGGACAGGGCACACGCGGGGGCTCAGATACGCAGTATTTT,CSASPGQGTRGGSDTQYF
many,TRBD1,TRBJ2-5,TRBV28,TGTGCCAGCAGATCCGGGACAGGGACCGCCACTTGGAGTCGAGAGACCCAGTACTTC,CASRSGTGTATWSRETQYF
many,.,TRBJ2-5,TRBV5-1,TGCGCCAGCAGCTTGGAGCCGCAAGAGACCCAGTACTTC,CASSLEPQETQYF
few,.,TRBJ1-4,TRBV20-1,TGCAGTTCCTCCCCGGTGGGGGCCGACGAAAAACTGTTTTTT,CSSSPVGADEKLFF
.,.,TRBJ2-2,TRBV9,TGTGCCAGCAGCGTAGTCGGGGAGGTGGCCGGGGAGCTGTTTTTT,CASSVVGEVAGELFF
few,TRBD1,TRBJ1-1,TRBV15,TGTGCCACCAGCAGACCCCAGAATAACAGGGGCAGAGGCACTGAAGCTTTCTTT,CATSRPQNNRGRGTEAFF